This TCR beta chain was sequenced during a study of blood T cell repertoires in COVID-19. The overall study: Sites in the United States, Italy and Spain provided acute and convalescent COVID-19 samples. T cells, B-cell-depleted T cells, or PBMCs provided the cDNA or gDNA that served as material.

As handled by the study authors: From reference gene primer amplification, estimates of nucleated cell counts were derived. Repertoires were generated with immunoSEQ multiplex PCR, while TCRdb's copy carries only in-frame clones and drops some. Clonal size and the V and J genes are those of that table, whereas D and trimming came from the DNA. Found here are about 140,000 clones, 75% to 85% of them singletons; the top ten hold roughly a tenth. V was trimmed by 0 bases and J by 4 bases, leaving 21 bases between them. The CDR3 is 18 amino acids. Germline assignment: CDR1 LGHNA and CDR2 YSLEER. The source of this sequence is a man aged 60 to 75 with active or convalescent COVID-19. This chain connects TRBV4-3 to TRBJ1-2; D call uncertain. The sample comprised peripheral blood. CDR3 DNA: TGCGCCAGCAGCCAAGATATTTCACTGGGCGGGCGCCTCTATGGCTACACCTTC. Amino acid sequence: CASSQDISLGGRLYGYTF.